This T cell receptor (beta chain) was obtained from a study of shared clonotypes between healthy human individuals. The CDR3 has 13 residues. Per germline, CDR1 LNHDA and CDR2 SQIVND (reference sequence). Deletions cut 6 bases from V and 5 bases from J, with 11 bases between. Each subset's genomic DNA was shared equally among a number of immunoSEQ plates. Original processing methods: ImmunoSEQ output lacked quality scores and full-length reads, limiting matched filtering. Produced via immunoSEQ multiplex PCR; TCRdb's table is partial and in-frame only. That table furnishes V, J and clone size, whereas the DNA furnished D and trimming. Here the sample spans around 2.1 million clones, around 95% being singletons.

Material for sequencing was naive CD4+ T cells sorted from blood. As to subset: CD45RA+ positively selected. This sequence was found in a man between 18 and 35 years old in good health. The chain couples TRBV19 to TRBJ1-3; a possible D gene is TRBD1 (6 bases). This CDR3 reads CASRSGQRNTIYF. Written as DNA, the CDR3 is TGTGCCAGTAGATCGGGACAAAGAAACACCATATATTTT.